This entry describes one T cell receptor beta chain. These data are taken from a study of T-cell reconstitution after alpha-beta-depleted transplantation in children. The CDR3 length is 15 residues. Trimming removed 6 bases at V and 4 bases at J, with 13 bases between. A TCRbeta library incorporating unique molecular identifiers was prepared. One entry per CDR3 protein results from TCRdb running MiXCR on the PCR reads. The profile shows approximately 270,000 distinct CDR3 sequences, around 9.6% of them singletons. The TCR comes from a human donor who donated a stem cell graft to a child with SCID. The sequencing used PBMCs from the stem cell graft donor, collected from the stem cell graft. V and J are TRBV12-3 or TRBV12-4 and TRBJ2-6; D is possibly TRBD1 (6 bases). CDR3 DNA sequence: TGTGCCAGCAGCCTCCGGACAGCAGGGGCCAACGTCCTGACTTTC. Protein sequence: CASSLRTAGANVLTF.